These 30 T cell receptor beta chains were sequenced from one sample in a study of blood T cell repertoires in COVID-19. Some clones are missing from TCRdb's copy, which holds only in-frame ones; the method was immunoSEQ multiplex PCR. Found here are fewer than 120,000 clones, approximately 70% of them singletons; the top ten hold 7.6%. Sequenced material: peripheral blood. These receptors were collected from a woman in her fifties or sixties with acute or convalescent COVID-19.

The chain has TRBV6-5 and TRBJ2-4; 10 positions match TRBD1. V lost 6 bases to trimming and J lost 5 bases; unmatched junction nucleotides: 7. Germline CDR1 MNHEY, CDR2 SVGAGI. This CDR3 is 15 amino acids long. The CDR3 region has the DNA TGTGCCAGCAGAATGACAGGGGGCCACGAAAACATTCAGTACTTC. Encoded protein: CASRMTGGHENIQYF.

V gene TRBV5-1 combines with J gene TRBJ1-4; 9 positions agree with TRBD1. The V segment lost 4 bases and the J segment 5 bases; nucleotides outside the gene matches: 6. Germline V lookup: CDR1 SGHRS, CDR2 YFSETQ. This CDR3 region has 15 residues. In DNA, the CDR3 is TGCGCCAGCAGCGCTACCGGGACAGGGAATGAAAAACTGTTTTTT. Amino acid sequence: CASSATGTGNEKLFF.

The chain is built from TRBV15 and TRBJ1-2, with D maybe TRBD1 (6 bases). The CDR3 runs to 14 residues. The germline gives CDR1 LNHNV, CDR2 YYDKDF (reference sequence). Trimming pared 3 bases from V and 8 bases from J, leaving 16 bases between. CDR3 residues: CATSSGRGVRGYTF. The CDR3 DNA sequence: TGTGCCACCAGCAGTGGCAGGGGAGTGAGGGGCTACACCTTC.

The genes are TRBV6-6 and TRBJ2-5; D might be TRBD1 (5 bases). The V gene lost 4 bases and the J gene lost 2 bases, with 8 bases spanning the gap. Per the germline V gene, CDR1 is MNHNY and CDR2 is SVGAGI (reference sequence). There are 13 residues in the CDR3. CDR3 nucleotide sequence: TGTGCCAGCAGTTTGACAGAGCAAGAGACCCAGTACTTC. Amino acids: CASSLTEQETQYF.

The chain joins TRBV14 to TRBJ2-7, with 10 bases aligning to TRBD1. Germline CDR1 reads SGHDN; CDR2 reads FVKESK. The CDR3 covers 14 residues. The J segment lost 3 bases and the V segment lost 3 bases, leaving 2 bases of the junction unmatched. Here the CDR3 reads CASSHGTGDYEQYF. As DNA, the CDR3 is TGTGCCAGCAGCCACGGGACAGGGGACTACGAGCAGTACTTC. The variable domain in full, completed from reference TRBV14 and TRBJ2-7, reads EAGVTQFPSHSVIEKGQTVTLRCDPISGHDNLYWYRRVMGKEIKFLLHFVKESKQDESGMPNNRFLAERTGGTYSTLKVQPAELEDSGVYFCASSHGTGDYEQYFGPGTRLTVT.

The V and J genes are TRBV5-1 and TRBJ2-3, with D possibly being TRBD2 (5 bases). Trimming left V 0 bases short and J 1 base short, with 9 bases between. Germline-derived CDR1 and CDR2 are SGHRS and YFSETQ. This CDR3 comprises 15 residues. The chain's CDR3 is CASSLGLAGTDTQYF. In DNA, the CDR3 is TGCGCCAGCAGCTTGGGGCTAGCAGGCACAGATACGCAGTATTTT.

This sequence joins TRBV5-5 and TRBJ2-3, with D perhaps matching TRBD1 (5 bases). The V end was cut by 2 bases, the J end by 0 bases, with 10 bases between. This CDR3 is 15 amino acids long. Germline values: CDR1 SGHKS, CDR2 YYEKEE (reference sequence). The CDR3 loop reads CASSFRQGSTDTQYF. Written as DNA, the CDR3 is TGTGCCAGCAGCTTCAGGCAGGGTAGCACAGATACGCAGTATTTT.

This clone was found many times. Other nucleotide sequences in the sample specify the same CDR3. The CDR3: CASSRQVGTGELFF. The CDR3 DNA follows: TGTGCCAGCAGCCGCCAGGTCGGCACCGGGGAGCTGTTTTTT. The rearrangement links TRBV9 to TRBJ2-2, with D hard to call. Per the germline V gene, CDR1 is SGDLS and CDR2 is YYNGEE. The length of the CDR3 is 14 residues. Trimming stripped 4 bases from V and 4 bases from J, with 11 bases between. Looking up the rest from reference TRBV9 and TRBJ2-2 gives the full variable domain: DSGVTQTPKHLITATGQRVTLRCSPRSGDLSVYWYQQSLDQGLQFLIQYYNGEERAKGNILERFSAQQFPDLHSELNLSSLELGDSALYFCASSRQVGTGELFFGEGSRLTVL.

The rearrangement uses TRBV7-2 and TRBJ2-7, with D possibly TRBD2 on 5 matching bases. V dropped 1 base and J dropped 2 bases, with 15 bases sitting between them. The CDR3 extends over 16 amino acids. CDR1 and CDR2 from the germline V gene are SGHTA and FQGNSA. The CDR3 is CASSLESNRRTYEQYF. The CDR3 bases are TGTGCCAGCAGCTTAGAAAGCAATCGGAGGACCTACGAGCAGTACTTC.

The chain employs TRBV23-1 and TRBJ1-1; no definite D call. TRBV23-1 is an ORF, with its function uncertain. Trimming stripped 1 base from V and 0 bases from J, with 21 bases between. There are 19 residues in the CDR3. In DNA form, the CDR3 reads TGCGCCAGCAGTCAATGGGAGACGGAGGACCCGCGGGTGAACACTGAAGCTTTCTTT. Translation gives CASSQWETEDPRVNTEAFF.

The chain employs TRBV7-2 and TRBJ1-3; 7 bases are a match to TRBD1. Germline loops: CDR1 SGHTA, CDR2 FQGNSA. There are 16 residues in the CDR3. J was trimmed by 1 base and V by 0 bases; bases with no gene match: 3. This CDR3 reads CASSLAGTASGNTIYF. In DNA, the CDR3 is TGTGCCAGCAGCTTAGCCGGGACAGCATCTGGAAACACCATATATTTT.

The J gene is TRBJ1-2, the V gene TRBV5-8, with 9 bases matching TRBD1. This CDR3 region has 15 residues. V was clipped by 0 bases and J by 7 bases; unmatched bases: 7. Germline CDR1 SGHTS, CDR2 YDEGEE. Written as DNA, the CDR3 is TGTGCCAGCAGCTTGGTTTCACAGGGGGCTTTTGGCTACACCTTC. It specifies CASSLVSQGAFGYTF.

CDR3 in amino acids: CASSLLQGPTEAFF. CDR3 in DNA: TGCGCCAGCAGCTTGCTACAGGGCCCCACTGAAGCTTTCTTT. V usage is TRBV5-1 and J usage is TRBJ1-1; maybe TRBD1 (6 bases). Trimming removed 1 base at V and 4 bases at J, with 11 bases between. CDR1 is SGHRS, CDR2 YFSETQ, per germline. This CDR3 has 14 residues.

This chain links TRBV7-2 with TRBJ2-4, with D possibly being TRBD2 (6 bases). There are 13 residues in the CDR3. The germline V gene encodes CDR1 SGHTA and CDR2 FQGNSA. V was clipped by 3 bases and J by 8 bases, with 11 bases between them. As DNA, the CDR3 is TGTGCCAGCAGCTTTAGCGGTGTGGACATTCAGTACTTC. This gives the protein CASSFSGVDIQYF.

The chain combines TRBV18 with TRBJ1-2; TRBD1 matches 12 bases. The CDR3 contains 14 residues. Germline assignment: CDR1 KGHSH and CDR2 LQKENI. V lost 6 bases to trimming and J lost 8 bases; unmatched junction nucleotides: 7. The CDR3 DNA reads TGTGCCAGCTCTCCGGGACAGGGGGCTTACGGCTACACCTTC. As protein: CASSPGQGAYGYTF. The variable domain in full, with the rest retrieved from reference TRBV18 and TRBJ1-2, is NAGVMQNPRHLVRRRGQEARLRCSPMKGHSHVYWYRQLPEEGLKFMVYLQKENIIDESGMPKERFSAEFPKEGPSILRIQQVVRGDSAAYFCASSPGQGAYGYTFGSGTRLTVV.

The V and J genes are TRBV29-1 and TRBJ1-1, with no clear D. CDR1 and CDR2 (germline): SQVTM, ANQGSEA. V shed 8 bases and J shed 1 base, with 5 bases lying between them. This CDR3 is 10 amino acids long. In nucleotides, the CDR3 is TGCAGCTTCGGGAACACTGAAGCTTTCTTT. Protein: CSFGNTEAFF.

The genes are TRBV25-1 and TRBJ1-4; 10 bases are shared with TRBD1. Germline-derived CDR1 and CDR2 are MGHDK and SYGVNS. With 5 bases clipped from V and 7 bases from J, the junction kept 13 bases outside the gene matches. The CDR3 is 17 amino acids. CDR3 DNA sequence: TGTGCCAGCAGTCCCCAATCGGGGGGGACAGGGGCTGAAAAACTGTTTTTT. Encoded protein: CASSPQSGGTGAEKLFF.

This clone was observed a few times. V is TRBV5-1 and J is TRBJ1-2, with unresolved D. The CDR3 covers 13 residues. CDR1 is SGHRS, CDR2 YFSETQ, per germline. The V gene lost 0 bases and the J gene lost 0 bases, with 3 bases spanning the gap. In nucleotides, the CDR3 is TGCGCCAGCAGCTTGGACACTAACTATGGCTACACCTTC. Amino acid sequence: CASSLDTNYGYTF. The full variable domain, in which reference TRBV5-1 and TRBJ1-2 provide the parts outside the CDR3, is KAGVTQTPRYLIKTRGQQVTLSCSPISGHRSVSWYQQTPGQGLQFLFEYFSETQRNKGNFPGRFSGRQFSNSRSEMNVSTLELGDSALYLCASSLDTNYGYTFGSGTRLTVV.

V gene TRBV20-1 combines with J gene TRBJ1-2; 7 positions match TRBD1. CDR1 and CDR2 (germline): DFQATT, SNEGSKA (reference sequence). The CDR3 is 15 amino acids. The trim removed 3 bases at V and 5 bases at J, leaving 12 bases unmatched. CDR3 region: CSASGLTGLRYGYTF. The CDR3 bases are TGCAGTGCTAGTGGCCTGACAGGGTTGAGGTATGGCTACACCTTC.

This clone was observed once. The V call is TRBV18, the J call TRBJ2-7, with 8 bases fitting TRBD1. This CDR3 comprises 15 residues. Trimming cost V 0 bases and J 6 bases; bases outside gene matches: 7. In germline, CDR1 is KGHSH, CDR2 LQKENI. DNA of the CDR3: TGTGCCAGCTCACCACCGTCTCGACAGGGGACCGAGCAGTACTTC. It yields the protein CASSPPSRQGTEQYF.

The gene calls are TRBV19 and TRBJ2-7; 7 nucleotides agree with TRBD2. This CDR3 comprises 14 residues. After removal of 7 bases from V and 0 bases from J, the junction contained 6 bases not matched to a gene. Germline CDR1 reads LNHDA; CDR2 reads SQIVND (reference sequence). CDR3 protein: CASKLQRGSYEQYF. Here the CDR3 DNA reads TGTGCCAGTAAACTCCAGCGGGGCTCCTACGAGCAGTACTTC. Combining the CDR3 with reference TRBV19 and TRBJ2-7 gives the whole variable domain DGGITQSPKYLFRKEGQNVTLSCEQNLNHDAMYWYRQDPGQGLRLIYYSQIVNDFQKGDIAEGYSVSREKKESFPLTVTSAQKNPTAFYLCASKLQRGSYEQYFGPGTRLTVT.

CDR3 nucleotide sequence: TGTGCCAGCAGCCCCCACGGAGACGACGAAAAACTGTTTTTT. The encoded protein is CASSPHGDDEKLFF. This chain joins TRBV4-2 and TRBJ1-4, with D uncertain. Trimming left V 4 bases short and J 8 bases short, with 14 bases between. The germline CDR1 and CDR2 sequences are LGHNA and YNFKEQ. CDR3 length equals 14 residues.

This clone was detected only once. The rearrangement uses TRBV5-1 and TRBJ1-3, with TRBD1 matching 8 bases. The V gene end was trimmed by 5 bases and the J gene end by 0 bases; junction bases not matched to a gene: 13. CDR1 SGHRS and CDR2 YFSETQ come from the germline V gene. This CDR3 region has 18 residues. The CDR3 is CASSPGTGPMSSGNTIYF. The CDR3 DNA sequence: TGCGCCAGCAGTCCCGGGACAGGTCCCATGAGCTCTGGAAACACCATATATTTT.

The chain's CDR3 is CASSEAGKNSPLHF. The CDR3 DNA follows: TGTGCCAGCTCAGAAGCGGGGAAAAATTCACCCCTCCACTTT. The gene calls are TRBV2 and TRBJ1-6, with no clear D. CDR1 SNHLY and CDR2 FYNNEI come from the germline V gene. Trimming removed 8 bases at V and 7 bases at J, with 15 bases between. The CDR3 loop spans 14 amino acids.

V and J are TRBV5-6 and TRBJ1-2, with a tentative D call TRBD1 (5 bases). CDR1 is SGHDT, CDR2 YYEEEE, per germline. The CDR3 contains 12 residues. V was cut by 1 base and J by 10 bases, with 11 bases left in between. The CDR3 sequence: CASSLIGRDYTF. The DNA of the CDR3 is TGTGCCAGCAGCTTGATTGGCAGGGACTACACCTTC. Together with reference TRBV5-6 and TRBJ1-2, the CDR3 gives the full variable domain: DAGVTQSPTHLIKTRGQQVTLRCSPKSGHDTVSWYQQALGQGPQFIFQYYEEEERQRGNFPDRFSGHQFPNYSSELNVNALLLGDSALYLCASSLIGRDYTFGSGTRLTVV.

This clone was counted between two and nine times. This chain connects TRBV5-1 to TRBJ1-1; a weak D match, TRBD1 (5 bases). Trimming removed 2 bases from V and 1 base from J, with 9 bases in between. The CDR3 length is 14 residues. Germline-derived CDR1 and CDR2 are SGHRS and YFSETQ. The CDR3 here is CASSLIDRNTEAFF. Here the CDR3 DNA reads TGCGCCAGCAGCTTAATAGACAGGAACACTGAAGCTTTCTTT.

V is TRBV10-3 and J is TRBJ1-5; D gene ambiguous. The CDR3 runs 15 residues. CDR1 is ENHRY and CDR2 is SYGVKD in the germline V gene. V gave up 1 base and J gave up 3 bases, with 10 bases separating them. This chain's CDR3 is CAISEFGKNNQPQHF. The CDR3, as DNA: TGTGCCATCAGTGAGTTCGGGAAGAACAATCAGCCCCAGCATTTT.

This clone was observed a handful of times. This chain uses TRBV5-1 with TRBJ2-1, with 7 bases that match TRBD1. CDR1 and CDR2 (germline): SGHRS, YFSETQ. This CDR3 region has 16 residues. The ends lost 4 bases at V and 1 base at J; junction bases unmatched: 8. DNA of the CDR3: TGCGCCAGCAGCCCCCCAACAGGGGATTCCTACAATGAGCAGTTCTTC. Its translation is CASSPPTGDSYNEQFF.

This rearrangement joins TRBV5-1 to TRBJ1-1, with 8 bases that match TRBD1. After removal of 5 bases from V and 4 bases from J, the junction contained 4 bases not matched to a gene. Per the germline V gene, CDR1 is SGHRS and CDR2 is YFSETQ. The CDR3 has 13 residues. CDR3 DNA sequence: TGCGCCAGCAGTTATGGGACAGGCACTGAAGCTTTCTTT. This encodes CASSYGTGTEAFF.

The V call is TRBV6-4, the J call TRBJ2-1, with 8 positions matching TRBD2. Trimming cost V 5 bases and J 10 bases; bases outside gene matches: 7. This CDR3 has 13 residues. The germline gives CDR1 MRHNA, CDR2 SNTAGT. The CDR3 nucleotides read TGTGCCAGCAGTCCGGGACTAGAGGGAGAGCAGTTCTTC. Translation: CASSPGLEGEQFF.